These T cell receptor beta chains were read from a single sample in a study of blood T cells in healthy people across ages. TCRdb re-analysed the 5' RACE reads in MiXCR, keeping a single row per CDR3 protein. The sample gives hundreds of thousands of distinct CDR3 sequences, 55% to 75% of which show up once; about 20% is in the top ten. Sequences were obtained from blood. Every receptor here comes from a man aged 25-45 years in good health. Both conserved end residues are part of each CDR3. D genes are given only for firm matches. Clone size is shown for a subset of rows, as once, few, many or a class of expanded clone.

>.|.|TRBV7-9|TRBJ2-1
TGTGCCAGCAGCCCCGGATCCGCACCCGGGCAGTTCTTC
CASSPGSAPGQFF
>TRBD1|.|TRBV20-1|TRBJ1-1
TGCAGTGCTAGAGATAACAGGGGAGGGGGAGGCACTGAAGCTTTCTTT
CSARDNRGGGGTEAFF
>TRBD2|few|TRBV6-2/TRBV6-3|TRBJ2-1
TGTGCCAGCAGTTACTCGAAACAGGCGGGAGGCGATGAGCAGTTCTTC
CASSYSKQAGGDEQFF
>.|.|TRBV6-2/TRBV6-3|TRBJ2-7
TGTGCCAGCAGTTTAATGTCCTACTACGAGCAGTACTTC
CASSLMSYYEQYF
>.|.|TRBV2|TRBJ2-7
TGTGCCAGCAACGGAGGCGATTCCTACGAGCAGTACTTC
CASNGGDSYEQYF
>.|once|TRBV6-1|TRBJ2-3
TGTACCAGCGTGGCTTTAGGTACAGATACGCAGTATTTT
CTSVALGTDTQYF
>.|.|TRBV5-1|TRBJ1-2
TGCGCCTCGCGATACCGGGACAATGCAAATGGCTACACCTTC
CASRYRDNANGYTF
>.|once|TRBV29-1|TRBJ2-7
TGCAGCGCCGGACTAAACTACGAGCAGTACTTC
CSAGLNYEQYF
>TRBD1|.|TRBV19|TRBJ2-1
TGTGCCAGTAGATCTACAGGGGAGTATGAGCAGTTCTTC
CASRSTGEYEQFF
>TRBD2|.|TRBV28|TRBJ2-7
TGTGCCAGCAGTCCCCTGGCGGGAGGGCTCTACGAGCAGTACTTC
CASSPLAGGLYEQYF
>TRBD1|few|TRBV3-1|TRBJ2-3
TGTGCCAGCAGCCAGACAGGGGGGAAAGATACGCAGTATTTT
CASSQTGGKDTQYF
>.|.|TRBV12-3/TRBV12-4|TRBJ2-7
TGTGCCAGCAGTTTAGCTTGGGGATATAGCTCCTACGAGCAGTACTTC
CASSLAWGYSSYEQYF
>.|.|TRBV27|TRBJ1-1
TGTGCCAGCAGTCTTTGGGGCTTACAGGCACCCACTGAAGCTTTCTTT
CASSLWGLQAPTEAFF
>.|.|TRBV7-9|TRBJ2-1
TGTGCCAGCAGTGCACTGCCCGGGTCGCACTATGAGCAGTTCTTC
CASSALPGSHYEQFF
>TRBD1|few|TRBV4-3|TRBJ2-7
TGCGCCAGCAGCCAATCGACAGGGGAGATAATGGTCCACGAGCAGTACTTC
CASSQSTGEIMVHEQYF
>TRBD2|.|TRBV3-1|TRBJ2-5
TGTGCCAGCAGCCAAGTTTTGCGGGGGGCGCGGGAGACCCAGTACTTC
CASSQVLRGARETQYF
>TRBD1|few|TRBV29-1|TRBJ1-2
TGCAGCGTTTCGACAGGGGACGAACACACCTTC
CSVSTGDEHTF
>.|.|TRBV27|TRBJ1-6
TGTGCCAGCAGATCAGGGCGTTCACCCCTCCACTTT
CASRSGRSPLHF
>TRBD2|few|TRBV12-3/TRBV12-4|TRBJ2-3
TGTGCCAGCAGTATGCAAGCCCCCAGTAGCGGGGGAACCACAGATACGCAGTATTTT
CASSMQAPSSGGTTDTQYF
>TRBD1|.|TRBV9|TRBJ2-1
TGTGCCAGCAGCGTTAGGACAGGACCGCATGAGCAGTTCTTC
CASSVRTGPHEQFF
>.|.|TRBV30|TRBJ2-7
TGTGCCTGGAGTGCCGGGCAGCCCTACGAGCAGTACTTC
CAWSAGQPYEQYF
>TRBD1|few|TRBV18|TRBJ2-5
TGTGCCAGCTCACCACCGGGCGGGACAGGGGAAGAGACCCAGTACTTC
CASSPPGGTGEETQYF
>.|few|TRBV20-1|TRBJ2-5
TGCAGTGCTGACCGGGCTTTAGAGACCCAGTACTTC
CSADRALETQYF